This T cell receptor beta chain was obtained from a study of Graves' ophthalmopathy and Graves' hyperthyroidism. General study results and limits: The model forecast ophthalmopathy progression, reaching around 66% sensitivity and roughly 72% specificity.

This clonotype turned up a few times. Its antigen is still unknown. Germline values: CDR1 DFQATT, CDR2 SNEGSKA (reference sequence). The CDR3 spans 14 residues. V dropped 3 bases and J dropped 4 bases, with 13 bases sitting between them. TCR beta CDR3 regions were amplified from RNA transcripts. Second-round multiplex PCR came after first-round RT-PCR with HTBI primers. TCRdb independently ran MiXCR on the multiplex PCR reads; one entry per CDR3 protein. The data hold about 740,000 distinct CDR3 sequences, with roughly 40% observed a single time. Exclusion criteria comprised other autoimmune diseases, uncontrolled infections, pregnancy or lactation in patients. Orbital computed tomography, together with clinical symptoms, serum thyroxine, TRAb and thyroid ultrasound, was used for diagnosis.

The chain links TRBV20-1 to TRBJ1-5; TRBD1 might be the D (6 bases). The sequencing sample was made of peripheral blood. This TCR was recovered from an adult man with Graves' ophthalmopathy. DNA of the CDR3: TGCAGTGCTAGTCAACAGGGTAGGAATCAGCCCCAGCATTTT. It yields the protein CSASQQGRNQPQHF.